The rows below give T cell receptor beta chains drawn from one sample of a study of T cell responses to AZD1222 COVID-19 vaccine. The method was immunoSEQ multiplex PCR; TCRdb's version includes in-frame clones alone and lacks a portion of them. Of around 140,000 clones in the sample, 90% are singletons; the top ten hold roughly 7.2%. Source: peripheral blood, taken on day 0 of AZD1222 vaccination. The receptors were sampled from an adult in good health. The CDR3 runs from the conserved cysteine through the conserved F or W. Fields, in order: clone size, J gene, V gene, D gene, CDR3 DNA, CDR3 protein. The D gene is left open where the match is weak. Clone size is shown for a subset of rows, as once, few, many or a class of expanded clone.

>once|TRBJ2-5|TRBV5-6|.
TGTGCCAGCAGCCAGCGACGAGGATCCCAGTACTTC
CASSQRRGSQYF
>.|TRBJ1-3|TRBV3-1/TRBV3-2|.
TGTGCCGGTAGAGGAAACACCATATATTTT
CAGRGNTIYF
>.|TRBJ1-6|TRBV4-3|.
TGCGCCAGCAGCCAGGACTCCTATAATTCACCCCTCCACTTT
CASSQDSYNSPLHF
>.|TRBJ1-3|TRBV18|.
TGTGCCAGCTCACCACCCACAGGCCGTTACTCTGGAAACACCATATATTTT
CASSPPTGRYSGNTIYF
>once|TRBJ1-5|TRBV2|.
TGTGCCAGCAGTGGGAGGCCGTTGGCACCTGTCGTGGACCAGCCCCAGCATTTT
CASSGRPLAPVVDQPQHF
>few|TRBJ2-3|TRBV5-1|TRBD2
TGCGCCAGCAGCCCGGGACTAGGCACAGATACGCAGTATTTT
CASSPGLGTDTQYF
>.|TRBJ2-5|TRBV6-5|.
TGTGCCAGCAGTTACTTGGGCAGGGGTTTGGAGACCCAGTACTTC
CASSYLGRGLETQYF
>.|TRBJ1-4|TRBV2|.
TGTGCCAGCGGTAGGACGTCTGGGGGGGAAAAACTGTTTTTT
CASGRTSGGEKLFF
>.|TRBJ2-1|TRBV6-2/TRBV6-3|TRBD2
TGTGCCAGCAGTCGGACTAGCAATGAGCAGTTCTTC
CASSRTSNEQFF
>.|TRBJ2-1|TRBV7-8|TRBD2
TGTGCCAGCAGCTTTATAGCGGGGGCGACCAATGAGCAGTTCTTC
CASSFIAGATNEQFF
>.|TRBJ2-1|TRBV7-6|.
TGTGCCAGCAGCTTAGGTCTGACAACCTACAATGAGCAGTTCTTC
CASSLGLTTYNEQFF
>once|TRBJ1-2|TRBV19|.
TGTGCCAGTAGTGGTGGCAGCAATAACTATGGCTACACCTTC
CASSGGSNNYGYTF
>.|TRBJ2-5|TRBV23-1|TRBD2
TGCGCCAGCAGTCAATCGATAGCGGGGGGGCCGCGGAAGGAAGAGACCCAGTACTTC
CASSQSIAGGPRKEETQYF
>.|TRBJ1-4|TRBV24-1|.
TGTGCCACCAGTGATTTTGGGGACACCAATGAAAAACTGTTTTTT
CATSDFGDTNEKLFF
>.|TRBJ1-6|TRBV6-4|TRBD1
TGTGCCAGCCGTCGCTGGACAGGGCGTAATTCACCCCTCCACTTT
CASRRWTGRNSPLHF
>.|TRBJ1-2|TRBV9|.
TGTGCCAGCAGCGGGGGGACCGCGGGGGGCCCTCTTGGAGGCTACACCTTC
CASSGGTAGGPLGGYTF
>.|TRBJ1-6|TRBV7-9|.
TGTGCCAGCAGCTTAGACGGACAGAATTCACCCCTCCACTTT
CASSLDGQNSPLHF
>few|TRBJ2-3|TRBV29-1|.
TGCAGCGTTGACTTCACAGATACGCAGTATTTT
CSVDFTDTQYF
>.|TRBJ2-3|TRBV28|.
TGTGCCAGCAGTTTCGTAATGGTGGATACGCAGTATTTT
CASSFVMVDTQYF
>.|TRBJ1-1|TRBV6-5|.
TGTGCCAGCAGTTCTGTATCTGAAGCTTTCTTT
CASSSVSEAFF
>.|TRBJ2-1|TRBV30|TRBD2
TGTGCCTGGACCGCCGGGACTAGCGGGGGTTTTGAGCAGTTCTTC
CAWTAGTSGGFEQFF